The 25 T cell receptor beta chains listed next were all sequenced from one sample in a study of blood T cell repertoires in COVID-19. Generated by immunoSEQ multiplex PCR, the TCRdb table keeps only in-frame clones and is missing some. The sample lists approximately 80,000 clones; around 79% were seen once. The sequencing input was peripheral blood. The receptors stem from a human donor in a cohort sampled during active COVID-19.

The chain joins TRBV2 to TRBJ1-5, with 9 bases lining up with TRBD1. The germline V gene encodes CDR1 SNHLY and CDR2 FYNNEI. V gave up 4 bases and J gave up 5 bases; unmatched junction bases: 6. CDR3 length: 15 residues. The CDR3 here is CASSAPGQGDQPQHF. CDR3 in DNA: TGTGCCAGCAGTGCCCCGGGACAGGGAGATCAGCCCCAGCATTTT. The full variable domain, rest sourced from reference TRBV2 and TRBJ1-5, is EPEVTQTPSHQVTQMGQEVILRCVPISNHLYFYWYRQILGQKVEFLVSFYNNEISEKSEIFDDQFSVERPDGSNFTLKIRSTKLEDSAMYFCASSAPGQGDQPQHFGDGTRLSIL.

The chain couples TRBV6-2 or TRBV6-3 to TRBJ2-7, with 12 bases that match TRBD1. V lost 6 bases to trimming and J lost 4 bases; unmatched junction nucleotides: 7. CDR3 length equals 15 residues. Germline V CDR1 and CDR2: MNHEY, SVGEGT. The CDR3 bases are TGTGCCAGCAGCCCCGGGACAGGGGGCCTTTACGAGCAGTACTTC. This encodes CASSPGTGGLYEQYF.

The sample holds one count of this clone. The chain uses TRBV27 and TRBJ2-1; no clear D gene. The V and J ends lost 1 base and 5 bases respectively, with 6 bases between them. This CDR3 region has 13 residues. Germline V CDR1 and CDR2: MNHEY, SMNVEV (reference sequence). In DNA form, the CDR3 reads TGTGCCAGCAGTTTATACACACACAATGAGCAGTTCTTC. Its protein product is CASSLYTHNEQFF.

V gene TRBV27 combines with J gene TRBJ1-3; tentative D call: TRBD1 (6 bases). The CDR3 runs 14 residues. Trimming took 8 bases from V and 3 from J, leaving 14 bases between them. Germline CDR1 and CDR2: MNHEY and SMNVEV (reference sequence). DNA for the CDR3: TGTGCCAGCGGCTTATCAGGGGTTGGAAACACCATATATTTT. This gives the protein CASGLSGVGNTIYF.

J is TRBJ1-2 and V is TRBV29-1; 7 positions match TRBD1. The CDR3 is 13 residues long. Germline CDR1 and CDR2: SQVTM and ANQGSEA. J gave up 4 bases and V 6 bases, and 8 bases lay outside the gene matches. CDR3 protein: CSVREGGGYGYTF. The CDR3 bases are TGCAGCGTCCGGGAAGGGGGCGGCTATGGCTACACCTTC.

This chain joins TRBV18 and TRBJ2-7, with 8 nucleotides matching TRBD2. The CDR3 runs 13 residues. The ends lost 5 bases at V and 4 bases at J; junction bases unmatched: 4. The germline V gene has CDR1 KGHSH and CDR2 LQKENI. The CDR3 sequence: CASSTTGGYEQYF. DNA for the CDR3: TGTGCCAGCTCAACGACGGGAGGGTACGAGCAGTACTTC.

The chain combines TRBV4-1 with TRBJ1-1; D gene uncertain. The CDR3 spans 17 residues. Looked up from germline, CDR1 is MGHRA and CDR2 is YSYEKL. V lost 4 bases and J lost 4, with 22 bases in between. The CDR3 region is CASSPSLGATLGTEAFF. In DNA form, the CDR3 reads TGCGCCAGCAGCCCTAGCCTCGGAGCGACTCTGGGCACTGAAGCTTTCTTT.

In its sample, this clone was seen many times. The V call is TRBV5-1, the J call TRBJ2-6; 11 nucleotides line up with TRBD1. The CDR3 totals 20 residues. The V gene end was trimmed by 5 bases and the J gene end by 0 bases; junction bases not matched to a gene: 13. CDR1 is SGHRS, CDR2 YFSETQ, per germline. CDR3 nucleotides: TGCGCCAGCAGTCCACTCGTCCCCGGGACAGGGGGCTCTGGGGCCAACGTCCTGACTTTC. Protein product: CASSPLVPGTGGSGANVLTF.

This clone has only a few counts. The chain has TRBV28 and TRBJ2-5; TRBD1 matches 10 bases. Trimming cost V 5 bases and J 4 bases; bases outside gene matches: 4. Germline CDR1 is MDHEN and CDR2 is SYDVKM. This CDR3 has 14 amino acids. The CDR3 nucleotides read TGTGCCAGCAGTCTCGACAGGGGGCGAGAGACCCAGTACTTC. Its translation is CASSLDRGRETQYF.

V is TRBV11-3 and J is TRBJ2-3, with 7 bases identical to TRBD1. This CDR3 has 15 residues. The V segment lost 4 bases and the J segment 1 base; nucleotides outside the gene matches: 5. Germline V CDR1 and CDR2: SGHNT, YENEEA. DNA of the CDR3: TGTGCCAGCAGCTATTACAGGGGAGGCACAGATACGCAGTATTTT. This translates into CASSYYRGGTDTQYF. Together with reference TRBV11-3 and TRBJ2-3, the CDR3 gives the full variable domain: EAGVVQSPRYKIIEKKQPVAFWCNPISGHNTLYWYLQNLGQGPELLIRYENEEAVDDSQLPKDRFSAERLKGVDSTLKIQPAELGDSAVYLCASSYYRGGTDTQYFGPGTRLTVL.

A few counts support this clone. The chain uses TRBV25-1 and TRBJ2-1, with TRBD1 identical over 7 bases. In germline, CDR1 is MGHDK, CDR2 SYGVNS. The J segment lost 6 bases and the V segment lost 6 bases, leaving 8 bases of the junction unmatched. This CDR3 spans 14 amino acids. The CDR3 coding sequence is TGTGCCAGCAGGAGGACAGGACTCCCCAATGAGCAGTTCTTC. This codes for CASRRTGLPNEQFF.

This clone has a count of ten or more. The same CDR3 also results from other DNA sequences found in this sample. The gene calls are TRBV29-1 and TRBJ2-7; the D gene is possibly TRBD2 (5 bases). Germline assignment: CDR1 SQVTM and CDR2 ANQGSEA. Trimming shortened V by 5 bases and J by 4 bases, and 12 bases separated the two germline ends. This CDR3 has 12 residues. The CDR3 here is CSVLDYEYEQYV. CDR3 in DNA: TGCAGCGTTCTAGACTACGAGTACGAGCAGTACGTC.

This clone was seen only a few times. The J gene is TRBJ2-7, the V gene TRBV5-6; D is unclear. The CDR3 extends over 14 amino acids. With 0 bases removed from V and 0 bases from J, the gap between germline ends came to 7 bases. Germline V gene data show CDR1 as SGHDT and CDR2 as YYEEEE. CDR3 nucleotide sequence: TGTGCCAGCAGCTTGGTTGTCAACTCCTACGAGCAGTACTTC. It yields the protein CASSLVVNSYEQYF.

The genes are TRBV10-3 and TRBJ2-5; a possible D gene is TRBD2 (6 bases). Deletions cut 6 bases from V and 4 bases from J, with 15 bases between. Germline V lookup: CDR1 ENHRY, CDR2 SYGVKD. The CDR3 has 14 residues. In DNA form, the CDR3 reads TGTGCCATCAGAGGTGCGTCTAGCGCAGAGACCCAGTACTTC. This codes for CAIRGASSAETQYF.

This clone was seen a few times. This rearrangement joins TRBV28 to TRBJ2-2; 11 bases agree with TRBD2. Germline CDR1 is MDHEN and CDR2 is SYDVKM. The CDR3 is 16 residues long. Unmatched junction bases numbered 7, after V lost 3 bases and J lost 7 bases. The CDR3 DNA reads TGTGCCAGCAGTTTCATAGCGGGGGGGCGGATCGGGGAGCTGTTTTTT. It is translated as CASSFIAGGRIGELFF.

The rearrangement links TRBV19 to TRBJ2-7; D possibly corresponds to TRBD1 (6 bases). The CDR3 totals 13 residues. V lost 10 bases to trimming and J lost 4 bases, with 17 bases between them. Germline-derived CDR1 and CDR2 are LNHDA and SQIVND (reference sequence). This CDR3 is CATMGTPDYEQYF. Here the CDR3 DNA reads TGTGCCACTATGGGGACACCAGATTACGAGCAGTACTTC.

The table lists this clone with a few counts. The chain joins TRBV30 to TRBJ2-1, with 7 bases identical to TRBD1. The CDR3 runs 15 residues. V lost 3 bases and J lost 0; bases outside the gene matches: 5. The germline V gene encodes CDR1 GTSNPN and CDR2 SVGIG (reference sequence). The CDR3 DNA reads as TGTGCCTGGAGGCCCGGGACAGCCTCCTACAATGAGCAGTTCTTC. Translating it yields CAWRPGTASYNEQFF. Full variable domain (rest looked up from reference TRBV30 and TRBJ2-1): SQTIHQWPATLVQPVGSPLSLECTVEGTSNPNLYWYRQAAGRGLQLLFYSVGIGQISSEVPQNLSASRPQDRQFILSSKKLLLSDSGFYLCAWRPGTASYNEQFFGPGTRLTVL.

This sequence joins TRBV4-1 and TRBJ2-1; 10 bases are a match to TRBD2. V was pared by 1 base and J by 8 bases, with 5 bases of the junction left unmatched. The V gene's germline CDR1 is MGHRA and CDR2 YSYEKL. The CDR3 is 15 residues long. CDR3 in amino acids: CASSQVEAGGDEQFF. The CDR3, as DNA: TGCGCCAGCAGCCAAGTAGAAGCGGGAGGGGATGAGCAGTTCTTC.

This chain uses TRBV10-1 with TRBJ1-6, with unresolved D. Trimming removed 2 bases at V and 13 bases at J, with 6 bases between. The CDR3 covers 11 residues. Looked up from germline, CDR1 is WNHNN and CDR2 is SYGVQD (reference sequence). The CDR3 DNA reads as TGCGCCAGCAGTGAGCCTAAGCCCCTCCACTTT. Translated: CASSEPKPLHF.

The chain employs TRBV7-2 and TRBJ1-2; maybe TRBD1 (5 bases). Germline V gene lookup returns CDR1 SGHTA and CDR2 FQGNSA. The CDR3 consists of 15 residues. Deletions cut 3 bases from V and 8 bases from J, with 19 bases between. CDR3 loop: CASSFGREGSNGYTF. The CDR3 DNA is TGTGCCAGCAGCTTCGGCAGGGAGGGATCTAACGGCTACACCTTC.

This chain connects TRBV3-1 (or the pseudogene TRBV3-2) to TRBJ2-5; 8 bases are a match to TRBD1. The CDR3 covers 14 residues. CDR1 is LGHDT, CDR2 YNNKEL, per germline (reference sequence). V trimming: 0 bases; J trimming: 4 bases; junction bases outside the gene matches: 1. CDR3 region: CASSQDGQGETQYF. In DNA, the CDR3 is TGTGCCAGCAGCCAAGACGGACAGGGAGAGACCCAGTACTTC.

The chain carries TRBV6-4 and TRBJ2-1; 7 bases are shared with TRBD1. The CDR3 extends over 15 amino acids. J lost 3 bases, V lost 6 bases, and 8 bases had no gene match. Germline CDR1 reads MRHNA; CDR2 reads SNTAGT. In nucleotides, the CDR3 is TGTGCCAGCAGCCCGAAGGGGACAGACTACAATGAGCAGTTCTTC. This translates into CASSPKGTDYNEQFF.

The V and J genes are TRBV9 and TRBJ1-6, with 10 positions matching TRBD1. The CDR3 consists of 15 residues. CDR1 is SGDLS, CDR2 YYNGEE, per germline. V was clipped by 4 bases and J by 8 bases; unmatched bases: 6. CDR3 loop: CASSPGQGKDSPLHF. CDR3 in DNA: TGTGCCAGCAGCCCGGGACAGGGGAAGGATTCACCCCTCCACTTT.

The rearrangement uses TRBV13 and TRBJ2-4; 11 nucleotides match TRBD2. Germline V lookup: CDR1 PRHDT, CDR2 FYEKMQ (reference sequence). The length of the CDR3 is 17 residues. Losses at the gene ends were 5 bases for V and 2 bases for J; bases not matched to a gene: 8. The CDR3 region has the DNA TGTGCCAGCAGCACAACTAGCGGGAGCAGGACCAAAAACATTCAGTACTTC. This translates into CASSTTSGSRTKNIQYF.

The rearrangement uses TRBV11-2 and TRBJ2-3; D might be TRBD2 (6 bases). Per germline, CDR1 SGHAT and CDR2 FQNNGV. V was clipped by 4 bases and J by 1 base, with 9 bases between them. The CDR3 is 14 residues long. The CDR3 coding sequence is TGTGCCAGCAGCTCTCAGCGGGGCACAGATACGCAGTATTTT. Translated: CASSSQRGTDTQYF.